Listed below are T cell receptor beta chains from one sample, sequenced in a study of CD8+CD57+ T cells in acquired aplastic anemia. Using its own MiXCR run on the reads, TCRdb lists one record per CDR3 protein. In the table there are 200,000 to 250,000 distinct CDR3 sequences, around three fifths of which are singletons. Material: sorted CD4+, CD8+, or CD8+CD57+ T cells (not recorded which) from PBMCs. These receptors were collected from a human donor with aplastic anemia. Both conserved end residues are part of each CDR3. The D gene is left open where the match is weak. Only some rows state a clone size, as once, few, many or a class for expanded clones.

J gene: TRBJ1-1
clone size: -
CDR3 length: 14
D gene: -
V gene: TRBV9
CDR3 DNA: TGTGCCAGCAAGGTTGGAGTAGATCACACTGAAGCTTTCTTT
CDR3 protein: CASKVGVDHTEAFF

J gene: TRBJ2-7
clone size: -
CDR3 length: 12
D gene: -
V gene: TRBV11-2
CDR3 DNA: TGTGCCAGCAGCTTAGCGACAGGTTTCCAGTACTTC
CDR3 protein: CASSLATGFQYF

J gene: TRBJ1-4
clone size: -
CDR3 length: 17
D gene: -
V gene: TRBV25-1
CDR3 DNA: TGTGCCAGCAGCACAAGGTCCCAGGGCCCCTTCTGGGAAAAACTGTTTTTT
CDR3 protein: CASSTRSQGPFWEKLFF

J gene: TRBJ1-6
clone size: once
CDR3 length: 14
D gene: -
V gene: TRBV4-3
CDR3 DNA: TGCGCCGTTGAACCGGGACACAATAATTCACCCCTCCACTTT
CDR3 protein: CAVEPGHNNSPLHF

J gene: TRBJ2-6
clone size: -
CDR3 length: 15
D gene: -
V gene: TRBV15
CDR3 DNA: TGTGCCACCACCCCGGACAGCTCTGGGGCCAACGTCCTGACTTTC
CDR3 protein: CATTPDSSGANVLTF

J gene: TRBJ2-7
clone size: -
CDR3 length: 15
D gene: TRBD1
V gene: TRBV29-1
CDR3 DNA: TGCAGCCCGACCGTCCCTTGGGACAGGGGCCTCGAGCAGTACTTC
CDR3 protein: CSPTVPWDRGLEQYF

J gene: TRBJ1-1
clone size: -
CDR3 length: 12
D gene: -
V gene: TRBV5-1
CDR3 DNA: TGCGCCAGCAGCCTAACGAGCACTGAAGCTTTCTTT
CDR3 protein: CASSLTSTEAFF

J gene: TRBJ1-5
clone size: -
CDR3 length: 14
D gene: TRBD1
V gene: TRBV20-1
CDR3 DNA: TGCAGTGCTGCTGACAGGGAACGCAATCAGCCCCAGCATTTT
CDR3 protein: CSAADRERNQPQHF

J gene: TRBJ2-3
clone size: -
CDR3 length: 16
D gene: TRBD2
V gene: TRBV3-1
CDR3 DNA: TGTGCCAGCAGCGACCCGGGCGGCGGGGAAGCGGGAACGCAGTATTTT
CDR3 protein: CASSDPGGGEAGTQYF

J gene: TRBJ1-6
clone size: -
CDR3 length: 15
D gene: TRBD1
V gene: TRBV7-9
CDR3 DNA: TGTGCCAGCAGACATACCAGGGGGAATAATTCACCCCTCCACTTT
CDR3 protein: CASRHTRGNNSPLHF

J gene: TRBJ2-3
clone size: once
CDR3 length: 16
D gene: -
V gene: TRBV6-6
CDR3 DNA: TGTGCCAGCAGTCTACGGACAGCCACAAGGACAGATACGCAGTATTTT
CDR3 protein: CASSLRTATRTDTQYF

J gene: TRBJ1-2
clone size: few
CDR3 length: 14
D gene: TRBD1
V gene: TRBV15
CDR3 DNA: TGTGCCACCAGCAGGGACAGGGTGAACTATGGCTACACCTTC
CDR3 protein: CATSRDRVNYGYTF

J gene: TRBJ2-3
clone size: -
CDR3 length: 15
D gene: -
V gene: TRBV4-1
CDR3 DNA: TGCGCCAGCAGCCAAGGGGGACTCCCAGGAGATACGCAGTATTTT
CDR3 protein: CASSQGGLPGDTQYF

J gene: TRBJ2-3
clone size: few
CDR3 length: 14
D gene: -
V gene: TRBV7-2
CDR3 DNA: TGTGCCAGCAGACAAAGGACACACACAGATACGCAGTATTTT
CDR3 protein: CASRQRTHTDTQYF

J gene: TRBJ1-2
clone size: -
CDR3 length: 11
D gene: -
V gene: TRBV5-4
CDR3 DNA: TGTGCCAGCAGCTTGGACTATGGCTACACCTTC
CDR3 protein: CASSLDYGYTF

J gene: TRBJ2-7
clone size: -
CDR3 length: 14
D gene: -
V gene: TRBV11-3
CDR3 DNA: TGTGCCAGCAGCTACGCCCCCCCTCCCTACGAGCAGTACTTC
CDR3 protein: CASSYAPPPYEQYF

J gene: TRBJ1-5
clone size: -
CDR3 length: 14
D gene: -
V gene: TRBV19
CDR3 DNA: TGTGCCAGTAGTATGGGCTACGAGGGTCAGCCCCAGCATTTT
CDR3 protein: CASSMGYEGQPQHF

J gene: TRBJ2-3
clone size: -
CDR3 length: 13
D gene: -
V gene: TRBV20-1
CDR3 DNA: TGCAGTGCTAGAATCCCTAGCGCAAATACGCAGTATTTT
CDR3 protein: CSARIPSANTQYF

J gene: TRBJ2-2
clone size: many
CDR3 length: 15
D gene: TRBD2
V gene: TRBV7-9
CDR3 DNA: TGTGCCAGCAGCGAAAGCGGGGGGGCCTCCGGGGAGCTGTTTTTT
CDR3 protein: CASSESGGASGELFF

J gene: TRBJ2-7
clone size: -
CDR3 length: 16
D gene: TRBD2
V gene: TRBV9
CDR3 DNA: TGTGCCAGCAGCGTGAGGTGGACTAGCGGGCCCTACGAGCAGTACTTC
CDR3 protein: CASSVRWTSGPYEQYF

J gene: TRBJ2-7
clone size: many
CDR3 length: 14
D gene: TRBD1
V gene: TRBV9
CDR3 DNA: TGTGCCAGCAGCGTAGGGACAGGCGCCTACGAGCAGTACTTC
CDR3 protein: CASSVGTGAYEQYF

J gene: TRBJ2-1
clone size: -
CDR3 length: 17
D gene: -
V gene: TRBV20-1
CDR3 DNA: TGCAGTGCCTTACTACTAGGAGGCGGATTAGCCTACAATGAGCAGTTCTTC
CDR3 protein: CSALLLGGGLAYNEQFF

J gene: TRBJ2-3
clone size: -
CDR3 length: 13
D gene: -
V gene: TRBV24-1
CDR3 DNA: TGTGCCACCAGAGGGTCAGACCGAGATACGCAGTATTTT
CDR3 protein: CATRGSDRDTQYF

J gene: TRBJ2-3
clone size: -
CDR3 length: 14
D gene: TRBD2
V gene: TRBV7-3
CDR3 DNA: TGTGCCAGCAGCCGCACTAGCGACACAGATACGCAGTATTTT
CDR3 protein: CASSRTSDTDTQYF

J gene: TRBJ2-5
clone size: -
CDR3 length: 11
D gene: -
V gene: TRBV10-3
CDR3 DNA: TGTGCCATCAGTGTACAAGAGACCCCGTACTTC
CDR3 protein: CAISVQETPYF

J gene: TRBJ1-1
clone size: -
CDR3 length: 15
D gene: TRBD1
V gene: TRBV7-2
CDR3 DNA: TGTGCCAGCAGCTTACAGGGGGCTGGGAACACTGAAGCTTTCTTT
CDR3 protein: CASSLQGAGNTEAFF

J gene: TRBJ2-3
clone size: -
CDR3 length: 15
D gene: TRBD2
V gene: TRBV2
CDR3 DNA: TGTGCCAGCAGCTTGACTAGCGGGAGAGAGGGTACGCAGTATTTT
CDR3 protein: CASSLTSGREGTQYF

J gene: TRBJ2-1
clone size: few
CDR3 length: 12
D gene: TRBD2
V gene: TRBV30
CDR3 DNA: TGTGCCTGGAATCGGGGGGAGGATGAGCAGTTCTTC
CDR3 protein: CAWNRGEDEQFF

J gene: TRBJ1-6
clone size: -
CDR3 length: 14
D gene: -
V gene: TRBV10-1
CDR3 DNA: TGCGCCAGCAGTGAGGGCCGGACGCCTTCACCCCTCCACTTT
CDR3 protein: CASSEGRTPSPLHF

J gene: TRBJ1-1
clone size: -
CDR3 length: 13
D gene: -
V gene: TRBV20-1
CDR3 DNA: TGCAGTGCTAGGGCCGATCTGAACACTGAAGCTTTCTTT
CDR3 protein: CSARADLNTEAFF

J gene: TRBJ1-1
clone size: -
CDR3 length: 14
D gene: -
V gene: TRBV7-9
CDR3 DNA: TGTGCCAGCAGCTTGGGGAACCTGAACACTGAAGCTTTCTTT
CDR3 protein: CASSLGNLNTEAFF

J gene: TRBJ2-3
clone size: -
CDR3 length: 17
D gene: -
V gene: TRBV5-6
CDR3 DNA: TGTGCCAGCAGCTGGGGGGACGGCCGGGAGAGCACAGATACGCAGTATTTT
CDR3 protein: CASSWGDGRESTDTQYF

J gene: TRBJ2-1
clone size: few
CDR3 length: 14
D gene: -
V gene: TRBV7-7
CDR3 DNA: TGTGCTAGCAGCTTACTCGGGAGTGACAATGAGCAGTTCTTC
CDR3 protein: CASSLLGSDNEQFF

J gene: TRBJ1-3
clone size: -
CDR3 length: 14
D gene: TRBD1
V gene: TRBV7-2
CDR3 DNA: TGTGCCAGCAGCACGACGGACAGGGGTTACACCATATATTTT
CDR3 protein: CASSTTDRGYTIYF

J gene: TRBJ1-2
clone size: many
CDR3 length: 14
D gene: -
V gene: TRBV9
CDR3 DNA: TGTGCCAGCAGCGTAGATGAGCCTAACTATGGCTACACCTTC
CDR3 protein: CASSVDEPNYGYTF